The 13 T cell receptor beta chains below come from one sample, sequenced in a study of T cell responses to AZD1222 COVID-19 vaccine. Data came from immunoSEQ multiplex PCR; TCRdb stores just in-frame clones and leaves some out. The data hold 160,000 or so clones, with about 87% observed a single time. Sequences were derived from peripheral blood, sampled 28 days after the second dose of the MenACWY control vaccine. These receptors all stem from an adult who received the MenACWY meningococcal vaccine as a control.

The rearrangement uses TRBV5-1 and TRBJ1-2; D is perhaps TRBD1 (5 bases). This CDR3 has 13 amino acids. V gave up 2 bases and J gave up 6 bases, with 11 bases separating them. In germline, CDR1 is SGHRS, CDR2 YFSETQ. The CDR3: CASSFTGDDGYTF. Written as DNA, the CDR3 is TGCGCCAGCAGCTTCACGGGGGACGATGGCTACACCTTC.

This chain uses TRBV11-2 with TRBJ2-5; D not certain. Trimming took 0 bases from V and 5 from J, leaving 10 bases between them. Germline-derived CDR1 and CDR2 are SGHAT and FQNNGV. There are 14 residues in the CDR3. This CDR3 reads CASSLDLPRETQYF. The CDR3 region has the DNA TGTGCCAGCAGCTTAGATCTGCCCCGGGAGACCCAGTACTTC.

The chain employs TRBV27 and TRBJ2-2; 7 bases agree with TRBD1. This CDR3 spans 16 amino acids. The trim removed 3 bases at V and 1 base at J, leaving 5 bases unmatched. Germline V lookup: CDR1 MNHEY, CDR2 SMNVEV (reference sequence). In DNA, the CDR3 is TGTGCCAGCAGTTTTACCCGGACAGGGAACACCGGGGAGCTGTTTTTT. It encodes CASSFTRTGNTGELFF.

This clone has only one observation. This chain uses TRBV18 with TRBJ1-6; D perhaps matches TRBD1 (6 bases). Germline CDR1 reads KGHSH; CDR2 reads LQKENI. This CDR3 has 14 amino acids. V lost 3 bases, J lost 10 bases, and 13 bases lay in between. The CDR3 DNA reads as TGTGCCAGCTCACCGACGCAGGGGAAGTCACCCCTCCACTTT. Protein sequence: CASSPTQGKSPLHF.

The V gene is TRBV7-2, the J gene TRBJ1-4; D is perhaps TRBD1 (6 bases). The CDR3 covers 14 residues. V was trimmed by 5 bases and J by 3 bases, leaving 10 bases between them. Germline loops: CDR1 SGHTA, CDR2 FQGNSA. The CDR3 region has the DNA TGTGCCAGCAGCCCAGGGGAAGCTAATGAAAAACTGTTTTTT. Translation: CASSPGEANEKLFF. The full variable domain, rest sourced from reference TRBV7-2 and TRBJ1-4, is GAGVSQSPSNKVTEKGKDVELRCDPISGHTALYWYRQSLGQGLEFLIYFQGNSAPDKSGLPSDRFSAERTGGSVSTLTIQRTQQEDSAVYLCASSPGEANEKLFFGSGTQLSVL.

The chain combines TRBV10-3 with TRBJ1-1; D is unresolved. This CDR3 spans 13 amino acids. The ends were cut back, 4 bases at V and 4 bases at J, with 10 bases in the middle. The V gene's germline CDR1 is ENHRY and CDR2 SYGVKD. Here the CDR3 DNA reads TGTGCCATCAGTGGGGGTCGAGGCACTGAAGCTTTCTTT. It specifies CAISGGRGTEAFF.

This sequence joins TRBV19 and TRBJ2-1; D remains ambiguous. The CDR3 length is 13 residues. The V end was cut by 5 bases, the J end by 0 bases, with 5 bases between. Germline CDR1 reads LNHDA; CDR2 reads SQIVND (reference sequence). Written as DNA, the CDR3 is TGTGCCAGTAGTCCGGGCTCCTACAATGAGCAGTTCTTC. The encoded protein is CASSPGSYNEQFF.

This chain joins TRBV27 and TRBJ1-4; 10 bases align to TRBD1. Trimming removed 1 base from V and 7 bases from J; junction bases left unmatched: 0. This CDR3 has 14 residues. Germline V gene lookup returns CDR1 MNHEY and CDR2 SMNVEV (reference sequence). Here the CDR3 reads CASSLWTGGEKLFF. Here the CDR3 DNA reads TGTGCCAGCAGTTTATGGACAGGGGGTGAAAAACTGTTTTTT. Using reference TRBV27 and TRBJ1-4 for the parts outside the CDR3, the full variable domain is EAQVTQNPRYLITVTGKKLTVTCSQNMNHEYMSWYRQDPGLGLRQIYYSMNVEVTDKGDVPEGYKVSRKEKRNFPLILESPSPNQTSLYFCASSLWTGGEKLFFGSGTQLSVL.

The V gene is TRBV28, the J gene TRBJ1-5; D ambiguous. The V end was cut by 5 bases, the J end by 4 bases, with 18 bases between. This CDR3 comprises 16 residues. The germline V gene encodes CDR1 MDHEN and CDR2 SYDVKM. In DNA form, the CDR3 reads TGTGCCAGCAGTATACCCCGGACGGACCCTAATCAGCCCCAGCATTTT. Translation gives CASSIPRTDPNQPQHF.

The chain is built from TRBV7-8 and TRBJ1-1; no clear D. V shed 1 base and J shed 3 bases, with 12 bases lying between them. The germline gives CDR1 SGHVS, CDR2 FQNEAQ. The CDR3 totals 15 residues. CDR3 sequence reads: CASSLDPGGDTEAFF. The DNA for the CDR3 is TGTGCCAGCAGCTTAGATCCGGGTGGGGACACTGAAGCTTTCTTT. Full variable domain (rest looked up from reference TRBV7-8 and TRBJ1-1): GAGVSQSPRYKVAKRGQDVALRCDPISGHVSLFWYQQALGQGPEFLTYFQNEAQLDKSGLPSDRFFAERPEGSVSTLKIQRTQQEDSAVYLCASSLDPGGDTEAFFGQGTRLTVV.

The chain has TRBV9 and TRBJ1-2; D may be TRBD1 (6 bases). This CDR3 has 15 amino acids. The V end lost 0 bases, the J end lost 6 bases, and 15 bases lay between the germline ends. Per the germline V gene, CDR1 is SGDLS and CDR2 is YYNGEE. CDR3 bases: TGTGCCAGCAGCGTAGCTTTCGGGGGCAAAGATGGCTACACCTTC. It codes for CASSVAFGGKDGYTF.

The genes are TRBV18 and TRBJ2-5; 7 nucleotides agree with TRBD2. The CDR3 totals 15 residues. After removal of 2 bases from V and 3 bases from J, the junction contained 6 bases not matched to a gene. Germline V gene data show CDR1 as KGHSH and CDR2 as LQKENI. The CDR3 loop is CASSPAGVEEETQYF. The CDR3 DNA is TGTGCCAGCTCACCAGCGGGGGTAGAGGAAGAGACCCAGTACTTC.

The rearrangement joins TRBV5-1 to TRBJ1-4; D is unresolved. The V end was cut by 4 bases, the J end by 2 bases, with 15 bases between. There are 16 residues in the CDR3. Looked up from germline, CDR1 is SGHRS and CDR2 is YFSETQ. The CDR3 sequence: CASSVEGIGTNEKLFF. CDR3 nucleotides: TGCGCCAGCAGCGTTGAAGGGATCGGTACTAATGAAAAACTGTTTTTT.